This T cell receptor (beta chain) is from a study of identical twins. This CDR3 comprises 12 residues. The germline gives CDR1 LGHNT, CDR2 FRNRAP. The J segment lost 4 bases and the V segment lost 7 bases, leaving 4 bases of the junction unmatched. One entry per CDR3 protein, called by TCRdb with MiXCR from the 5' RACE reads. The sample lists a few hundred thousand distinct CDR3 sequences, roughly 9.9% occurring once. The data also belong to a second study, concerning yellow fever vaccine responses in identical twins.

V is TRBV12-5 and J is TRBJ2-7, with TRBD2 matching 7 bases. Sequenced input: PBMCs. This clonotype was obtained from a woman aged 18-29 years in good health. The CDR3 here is CASALGGYEQYF. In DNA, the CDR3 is TGTGCTAGTGCCTTGGGGGGGTACGAGCAGTACTTC.